This T cell receptor (beta chain) derives from a study of cytotoxic CD8 clonotypes in ibrutinib-treated CLL. Whole-study results and caveats: Public clonotypes proved infrequent, and on treatment they shrank or remained steady. Higher circulating CD8+ T-cell counts strongly accompanied higher baseline clonality, above age-matched healthy donors.

With 5 bases removed from V and 1 base from J, the gap between germline ends came to 11 bases. This CDR3 contains 14 residues. Germline V gives CDR1 SGHTA, CDR2 FQGTGA. This clone was counted a few times. As yet, its antigen is unknown. Depths of 1 in 200,000 to 1 in 1 million T cells were the sequencing target. The method was immunoSEQ multiplex PCR; TCRdb's version includes in-frame clones alone and lacks a portion of them. This sample has approximately 100,000 clones, with around four fifths found just once. The gene calls are TRBV7-3 and TRBJ1-1; perhaps TRBD1 as D (6 bases). This specimen was PBMCs, taken after 12 months of ibrutinib treatment. The TCR comes from a human donor with chronic lymphocytic leukemia. CDR3 in DNA: TGTGCCAGCAGCCCCGGGACACCGAACACTGAAGCTTTCTTT. This encodes CASSPGTPNTEAFF.